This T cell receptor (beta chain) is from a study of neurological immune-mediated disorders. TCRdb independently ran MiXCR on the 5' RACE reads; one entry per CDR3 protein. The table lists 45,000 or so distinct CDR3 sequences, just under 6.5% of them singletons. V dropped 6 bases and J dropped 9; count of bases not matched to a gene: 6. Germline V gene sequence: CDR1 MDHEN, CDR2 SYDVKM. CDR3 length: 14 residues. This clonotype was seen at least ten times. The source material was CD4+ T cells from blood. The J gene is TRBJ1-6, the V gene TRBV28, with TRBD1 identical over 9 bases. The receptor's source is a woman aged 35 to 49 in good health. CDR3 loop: CASRGQGNGSPLHF. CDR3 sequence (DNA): TGTGCCAGCAGGGGACAGGGCAATGGTTCACCCCTCCACTTT.